The rows below give T cell receptor beta chains drawn from one sample of a study of blood T cell repertoires in COVID-19. Generated by immunoSEQ multiplex PCR, the TCRdb table keeps only in-frame clones and is missing some. The profile shows about 99,000 clones, less than 90% of them singletons. Material for sequencing was peripheral blood. Receptors were obtained from an older man with active or convalescent COVID-19. Each CDR3 is given with its conserved first and last residue. A D gene is named only where the DNA matches it firmly. For some rows the clone size is stated as once, few or many, or as a class when expanded; others skip it.

>TRBV7-2|TRBJ2-7|-|TRBD2
CASSLVAGGGYEQYF
TGTGCCAGCAGCTTAGTAGCGGGGGGAGGCTACGAGCAGTACTTC
>TRBV5-6|TRBJ2-5|-|TRBD2
CASSSGTSGVAETQYF
TGTGCCAGCAGCTCCGGGACTAGCGGGGTCGCGGAGACCCAGTACTTC
>TRBV7-3|TRBJ2-1|-|TRBD1
CASSFPGTGSYNEQFF
TGTGCCAGCAGCTTCCCCGGGACAGGGAGCTACAATGAGCAGTTCTTC
>TRBV5-1|TRBJ2-3|-|-
CASSRTGATDTQYF
TGCGCCAGCTCGCGAACGGGAGCCACAGATACGCAGTATTTT
>TRBV9|TRBJ1-4|-|-
CASSARGGLNEKLFF
TGTGCCAGCAGCGCCCGTGGGGGACTGAATGAAAAACTGTTTTTT
>TRBV28|TRBJ1-6|-|-
CAIFSGSRDSPLHF
TGTGCCATCTTCAGTGGGTCCAGGGATTCACCCCTCCACTTT
>TRBV6-2/TRBV6-3|TRBJ2-7|-|TRBD2
CASSPHSGGTHYEQYF
TGTGCCAGCAGTCCCCATAGCGGGGGGACCCACTACGAGCAGTACTTC
>TRBV10-2|TRBJ2-7|-|-
CACGDLSYEQYF
TGCGCCTGCGGGGACCTATCCTACGAGCAGTACTTC
>TRBV7-2|TRBJ2-1|-|-
CASSLGKGSSKLNEQFF
TGTGCCAGCAGCTTAGGAAAGGGGTCTTCAAAATTGAATGAGCAGTTCTTC
>TRBV7-8|TRBJ2-6|-|-
CASSWAGAGANVLTF
TGTGCCAGCAGCTGGGCAGGGGCTGGGGCCAACGTCCTGACTTTC
>TRBV2|TRBJ2-5|-|TRBD1
CASRRQGETQYF
TGTGCCAGCAGGAGACAGGGAGAGACCCAGTACTTC
>TRBV20-1|TRBJ2-3|once|-
CSASRDTQYF
TGCAGTGCTTCCCGGGATACGCAGTATTTT
>TRBV6-5|TRBJ1-1|-|-
CASRGRGREAFF
TGTGCCAGCAGGGGAAGGGGCCGTGAAGCTTTCTTT
>TRBV5-1|TRBJ1-1|-|TRBD1
CASSRTGEVTEAFF
TGCGCCAGCAGCCGGACAGGGGAGGTCACTGAAGCTTTCTTT
>TRBV7-9|TRBJ1-1|few|-
CASSLDGRGDTEAFF
TGTGCCAGCAGCTTAGATGGGAGGGGGGACACTGAAGCTTTCTTT
>TRBV24-1|TRBJ2-7|-|TRBD1
CATSDPGQDTYEQYF
TGTGCCACCAGTGACCCGGGACAGGACACCTACGAGCAGTACTTC
>TRBV3-1/TRBV3-2|TRBJ1-4|-|TRBD1
CASRDGTARNEKLFF
TGTGCCAGCAGAGACGGGACAGCACGGAATGAAAAACTGTTTTTT
>TRBV14|TRBJ1-2|-|-
CASSQTRQGDGYTF
TGTGCCAGCAGCCAAACGAGGCAGGGTGATGGCTACACCTTC
>TRBV5-4|TRBJ2-5|-|TRBD2
CASSLGGLAGTQETQYF
TGTGCCAGCAGCTTGGGGGGGTTAGCGGGTACACAAGAGACCCAGTACTTC
>TRBV19|TRBJ2-5|once|TRBD2
CASSASGTSGGPQETQYF
TGTGCCAGTAGTGCGTCCGGGACTAGCGGGGGACCTCAAGAGACCCAGTACTTC
>TRBV6-5|TRBJ1-5|-|-
CASRRGGNQPQHF
TGTGCCAGCAGGCGGGGGGGAAATCAGCCCCAGCATTTT
>TRBV5-6|TRBJ1-3|-|-
CASSSTGIGSGNTIYF
TGTGCCAGCAGCTCGACAGGTATAGGCTCTGGAAACACCATATATTTT
>TRBV3-1/TRBV3-2|TRBJ1-5|-|TRBD1
CASSQGDRQKPQHF
TGTGCCAGCAGCCAAGGGGACAGACAAAAGCCCCAGCATTTT
>TRBV15|TRBJ2-7|-|TRBD1
CATSRLPGTVFEQYF
TGTGCCACCAGCAGGCTCCCCGGGACAGTATTCGAGCAGTACTTC
>TRBV6-5|TRBJ2-1|-|-
CASSYGQEQFF
TGTGCCAGCAGTTATGGTCAGGAGCAGTTCTTC
>TRBV18|TRBJ1-5|-|-
CASSPYSNQPQHF
TGTGCCAGCTCACCATATAGCAATCAGCCCCAGCATTTT
>TRBV18|TRBJ2-3|-|TRBD2
CASRLAGEGDTQYF
TGTGCCAGCCGACTAGCGGGGGAGGGAGATACGCAGTATTTT
>TRBV15|TRBJ1-6|-|-
CATSRGRRGYNSPLHF
TGTGCCACCAGCAGAGGAAGGCGGGGATATAATTCACCCCTCCACTTT
>TRBV6-5|TRBJ2-6|-|-
CASSYGSSGANVLTF
TGTGCCAGCTCGTACGGGAGCTCTGGGGCCAACGTCCTGACTTTC